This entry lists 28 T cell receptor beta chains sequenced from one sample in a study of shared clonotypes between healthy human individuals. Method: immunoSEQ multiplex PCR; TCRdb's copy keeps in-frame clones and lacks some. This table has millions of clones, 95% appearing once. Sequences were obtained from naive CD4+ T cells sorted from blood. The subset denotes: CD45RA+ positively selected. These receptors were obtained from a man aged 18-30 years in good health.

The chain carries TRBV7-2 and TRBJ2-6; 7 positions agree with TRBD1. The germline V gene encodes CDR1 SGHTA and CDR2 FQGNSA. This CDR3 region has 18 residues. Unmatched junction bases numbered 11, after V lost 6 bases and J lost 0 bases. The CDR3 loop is CASRRTLTGASGANVLTF. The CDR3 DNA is TGTGCCAGCAGACGGACTCTCACAGGGGCCTCTGGGGCCAACGTCCTGACTTTC.

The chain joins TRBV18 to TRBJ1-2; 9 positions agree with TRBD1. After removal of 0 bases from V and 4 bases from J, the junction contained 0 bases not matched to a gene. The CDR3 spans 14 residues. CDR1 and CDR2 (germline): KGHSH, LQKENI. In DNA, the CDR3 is TGTGCCAGCTCACCACCGACAGGGGGCTATGGCTACACCTTC. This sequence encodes CASSPPTGGYGYTF.

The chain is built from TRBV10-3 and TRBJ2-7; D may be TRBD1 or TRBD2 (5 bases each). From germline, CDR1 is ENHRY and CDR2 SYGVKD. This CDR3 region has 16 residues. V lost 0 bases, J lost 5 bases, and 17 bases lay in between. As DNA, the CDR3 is TGTGCCATCAGTGAGTCGAGGGCAGGGCCTGACCACGAGCAGTACTTC. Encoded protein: CAISESRAGPDHEQYF.

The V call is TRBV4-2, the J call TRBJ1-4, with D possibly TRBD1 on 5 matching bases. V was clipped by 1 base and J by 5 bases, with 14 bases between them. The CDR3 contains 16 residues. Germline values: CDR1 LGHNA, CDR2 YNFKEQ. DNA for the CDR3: TGTGCCAGCAGCCAAGCCCCCGCGACAGAGAATGAAAAACTGTTTTTT. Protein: CASSQAPATENEKLFF.

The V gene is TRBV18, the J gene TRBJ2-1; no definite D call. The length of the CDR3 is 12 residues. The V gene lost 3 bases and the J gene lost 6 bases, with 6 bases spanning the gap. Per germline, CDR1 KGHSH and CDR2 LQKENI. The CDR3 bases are TGTGCCAGCTCACCTGATGGCAATGAGCAGTTCTTC. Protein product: CASSPDGNEQFF.

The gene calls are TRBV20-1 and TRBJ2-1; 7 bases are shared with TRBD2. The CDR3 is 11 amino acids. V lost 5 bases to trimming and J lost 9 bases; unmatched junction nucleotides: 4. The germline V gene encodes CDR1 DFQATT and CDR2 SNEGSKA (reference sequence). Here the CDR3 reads CSASAGTEQFF. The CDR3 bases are TGCAGTGCTTCAGCGGGAACTGAGCAGTTCTTC.

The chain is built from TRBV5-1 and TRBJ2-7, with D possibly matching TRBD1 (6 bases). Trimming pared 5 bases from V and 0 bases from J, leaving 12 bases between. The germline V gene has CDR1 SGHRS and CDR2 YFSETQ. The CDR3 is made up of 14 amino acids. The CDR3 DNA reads TGCGCCAGCAGGCCACAGGGACCCTCCTACGAGCAGTACTTC. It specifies CASRPQGPSYEQYF. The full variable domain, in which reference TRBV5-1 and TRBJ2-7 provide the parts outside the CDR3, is KAGVTQTPRYLIKTRGQQVTLSCSPISGHRSVSWYQQTPGQGLQFLFEYFSETQRNKGNFPGRFSGRQFSNSRSEMNVSTLELGDSALYLCASRPQGPSYEQYFGPGTRLTVT.

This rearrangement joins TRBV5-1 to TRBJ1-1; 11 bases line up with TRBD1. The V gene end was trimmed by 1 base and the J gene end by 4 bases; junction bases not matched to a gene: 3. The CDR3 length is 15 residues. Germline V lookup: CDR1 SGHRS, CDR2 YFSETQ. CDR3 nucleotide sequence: TGCGCCAGCAGCTTGAAGGACAGGGGGCCCACTGAAGCTTTCTTT. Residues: CASSLKDRGPTEAFF.

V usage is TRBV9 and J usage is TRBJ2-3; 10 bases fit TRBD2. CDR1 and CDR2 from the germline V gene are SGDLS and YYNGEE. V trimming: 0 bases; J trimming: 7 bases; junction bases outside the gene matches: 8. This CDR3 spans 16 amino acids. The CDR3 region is CASSVAPSGGLYTQYF. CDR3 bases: TGTGCCAGCAGCGTAGCGCCTAGCGGGGGTTTATATACGCAGTATTTT.

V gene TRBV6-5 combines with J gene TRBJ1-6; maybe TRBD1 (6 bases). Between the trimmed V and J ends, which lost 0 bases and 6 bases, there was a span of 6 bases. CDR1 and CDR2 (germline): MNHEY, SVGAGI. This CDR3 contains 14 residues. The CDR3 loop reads CASSYSDSNSPLHF. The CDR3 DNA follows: TGTGCCAGCAGTTACTCGGACAGTAATTCACCCCTCCACTTT.

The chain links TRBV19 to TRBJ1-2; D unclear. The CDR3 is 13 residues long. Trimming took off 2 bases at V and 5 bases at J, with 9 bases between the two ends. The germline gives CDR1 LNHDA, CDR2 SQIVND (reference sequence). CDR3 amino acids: CASSIMSGYGYTF. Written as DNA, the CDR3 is TGTGCCAGTAGTATAATGTCGGGTTATGGCTACACCTTC.

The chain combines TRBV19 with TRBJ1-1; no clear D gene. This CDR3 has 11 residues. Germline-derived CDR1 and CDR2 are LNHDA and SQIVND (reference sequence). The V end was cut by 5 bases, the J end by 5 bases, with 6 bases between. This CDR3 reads CASSPGTEAFF. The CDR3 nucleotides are TGTGCCAGTAGTCCGGGGACTGAAGCTTTCTTT.

The chain's CDR3 is CASSKDPVGVSPLHF. The CDR3 DNA sequence: TGTGCCAGTAGTAAAGACCCGGTTGGGGTATCACCCCTCCACTTT. This sequence joins TRBV19 and TRBJ1-6; D not certain. Trimming took 4 bases from V and 10 from J, leaving 17 bases between them. Germline-derived CDR1 and CDR2 are LNHDA and SQIVND (reference sequence). CDR3 length equals 15 residues.

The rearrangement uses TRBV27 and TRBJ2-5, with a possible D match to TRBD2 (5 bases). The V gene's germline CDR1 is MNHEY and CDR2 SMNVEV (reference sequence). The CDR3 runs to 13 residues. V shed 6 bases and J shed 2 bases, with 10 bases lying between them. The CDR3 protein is CASRGSWQETQYF. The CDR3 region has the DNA TGTGCCAGCAGGGGGAGTTGGCAAGAGACCCAGTACTTC.

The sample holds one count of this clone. This CDR3 reads CASSLGQKNYGYTF. CDR3 in DNA: TGTGCCAGCAGCTTGGGACAGAAAAACTATGGCTACACCTTC. V usage is TRBV5-4 and J usage is TRBJ1-2, with TRBD1 as a possible D gene (5 bases). V lost 0 bases and J 2 bases, leaving 8 bases between the germline ends. The CDR3 runs 14 residues. CDR1 and CDR2 from the germline V gene are SGHNT and YYREEE (reference sequence).

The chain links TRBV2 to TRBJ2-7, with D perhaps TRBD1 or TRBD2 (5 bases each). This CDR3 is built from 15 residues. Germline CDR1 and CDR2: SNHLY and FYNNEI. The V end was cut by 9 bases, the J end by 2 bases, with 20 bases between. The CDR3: CASQQAGRGAYEQYF. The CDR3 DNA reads TGTGCCAGTCAGCAGGCAGGGAGAGGGGCCTACGAGCAGTACTTC.

CDR3 in amino acids: CASRDSGSSYNEQFF. The CDR3 coding sequence is TGCGCCAGCAGGGATAGCGGGAGCTCCTACAATGAGCAGTTCTTC. The chain uses TRBV5-1 and TRBJ2-1; 9 bases line up with TRBD2. V shed 5 bases and J 0 bases; nucleotides not matched to a gene: 3. This CDR3 comprises 15 residues. Germline V gene lookup returns CDR1 SGHRS and CDR2 YFSETQ.

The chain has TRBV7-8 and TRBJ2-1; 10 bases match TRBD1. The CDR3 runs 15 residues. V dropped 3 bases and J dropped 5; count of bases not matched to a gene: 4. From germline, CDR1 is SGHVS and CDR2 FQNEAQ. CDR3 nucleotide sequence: TGTGCCAGCAGCTTCCGGGACAGGGGTAACAATGAGCAGTTCTTC. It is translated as CASSFRDRGNNEQFF.

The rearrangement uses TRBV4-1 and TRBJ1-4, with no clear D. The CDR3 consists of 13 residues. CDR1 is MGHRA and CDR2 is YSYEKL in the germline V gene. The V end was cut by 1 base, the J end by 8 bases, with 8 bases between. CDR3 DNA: TGCGCCAGCAGCCAAGTCCAGGTGGAAAAACTGTTTTTT. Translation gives CASSQVQVEKLFF.

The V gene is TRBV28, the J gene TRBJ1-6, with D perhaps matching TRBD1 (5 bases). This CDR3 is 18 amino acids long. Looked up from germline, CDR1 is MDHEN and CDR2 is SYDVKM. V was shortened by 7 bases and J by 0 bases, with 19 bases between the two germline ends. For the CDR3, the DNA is TGTGCCAGCAATACCCCGGGGCAGGTTAACTCCTATAATTCACCCCTCCACTTT. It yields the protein CASNTPGQVNSYNSPLHF. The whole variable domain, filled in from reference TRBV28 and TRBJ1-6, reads DVKVTQSSRYLVKRTGEKVFLECVQDMDHENMFWYRQDPGLGLRLIYFSYDVKMKEKGDIPEGYSVSREKKERFSLILESASTNQTSMYLCASNTPGQVNSYNSPLHFGNGTRLTVT.

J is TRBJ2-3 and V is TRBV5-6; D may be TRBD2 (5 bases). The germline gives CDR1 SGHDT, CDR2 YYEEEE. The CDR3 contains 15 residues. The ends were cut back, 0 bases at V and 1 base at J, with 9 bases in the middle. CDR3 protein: CASSLVAGRTDTQYF. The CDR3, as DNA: TGTGCCAGCAGCTTGGTGGCGGGCCGCACAGATACGCAGTATTTT.

CDR3 protein: CASSLGRNSGNTIYF. For the CDR3, the DNA is TGTGCCAGCAGCTTAGGACGGAACTCTGGAAACACCATATATTTT. The chain links TRBV13 to TRBJ1-3, with unresolved D. Trimming removed 0 bases at V and 0 bases at J, with 6 bases between. CDR3 length: 15 amino acids. Germline assignment: CDR1 PRHDT and CDR2 FYEKMQ (reference sequence).

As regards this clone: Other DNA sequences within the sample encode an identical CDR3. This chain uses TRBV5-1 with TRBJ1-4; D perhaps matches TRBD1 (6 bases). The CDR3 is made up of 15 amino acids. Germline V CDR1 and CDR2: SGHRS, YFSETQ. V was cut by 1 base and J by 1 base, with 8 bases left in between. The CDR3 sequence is CASSLPGVTNEKLFF. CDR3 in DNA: TGCGCCAGCAGCTTGCCAGGGGTAACTAATGAAAAACTGTTTTTT.

The CDR3 bases are TGTGCCAGCAGTGCCGACCCTCGCAGGGAAGTCGGGTTCAATCAGCCCCAGCATTTT. Translating it yields CASSADPRREVGFNQPQHF. The rearrangement joins TRBV6-1 to TRBJ1-5; TRBD1 might be the D (5 bases). CDR3 length: 19 amino acids. Per the germline V gene, CDR1 is MNHNS and CDR2 is SASEGT. The V and J ends lost 4 bases and 3 bases respectively, with 25 bases between them.

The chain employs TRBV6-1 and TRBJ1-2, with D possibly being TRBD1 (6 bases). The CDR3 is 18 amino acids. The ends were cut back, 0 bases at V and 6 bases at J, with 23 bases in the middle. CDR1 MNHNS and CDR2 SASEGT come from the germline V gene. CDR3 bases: TGTGCCAGCAGTGAAGCGATGACTACAGGGTTAAGGGTGGATGGCTACACCTTC. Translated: CASSEAMTTGLRVDGYTF.

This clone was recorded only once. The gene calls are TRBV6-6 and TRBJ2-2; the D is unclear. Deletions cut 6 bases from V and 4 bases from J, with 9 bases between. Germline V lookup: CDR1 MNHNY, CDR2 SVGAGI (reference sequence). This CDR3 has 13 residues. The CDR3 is CASSRMVTGELFF. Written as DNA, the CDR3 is TGTGCCAGCAGCCGGATGGTCACCGGGGAGCTGTTTTTT.

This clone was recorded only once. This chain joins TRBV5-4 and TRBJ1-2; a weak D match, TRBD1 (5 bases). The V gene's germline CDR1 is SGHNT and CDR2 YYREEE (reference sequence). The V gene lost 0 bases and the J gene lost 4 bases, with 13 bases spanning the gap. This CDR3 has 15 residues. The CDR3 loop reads CASSLGGGTGYGYTF. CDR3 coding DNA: TGTGCCAGCAGCTTGGGCGGGGGGACCGGCTATGGCTACACCTTC.

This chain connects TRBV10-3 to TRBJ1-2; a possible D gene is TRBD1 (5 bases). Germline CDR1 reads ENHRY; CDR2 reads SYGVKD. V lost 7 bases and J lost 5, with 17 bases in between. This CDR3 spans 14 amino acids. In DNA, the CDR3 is TGTGCCATCACCGGGGCAGACAATGCTTATGGCTACACCTTC. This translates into CAITGADNAYGYTF.